These T cell receptor beta chains were read from a single sample in a study of T-cell memory formation after mild COVID-19. TCRdb called the 5' RACE reads again in MiXCR, with one record for every CDR3 protein. Here the sample spans roughly 200,000 distinct CDR3 sequences, 9.5% to 10% being singletons. Sequencing input: PBMCs or a T cell subset sorted from them (not recorded which). These TCRs come from a man between 18 and 35 years old who had mild COVID-19 (a few samples of this study predate the infection). Cell type and time point are not known. The CDR3 runs from the conserved cysteine through the conserved F or W. Fields, in order: J gene, D gene, V gene, clone size, CDR3 DNA, CDR3 protein. A D gene is named only where the DNA matches it firmly. Where a row states a size, it is once, few, many or the class of an expanded clone; other rows omit it.

J: TRBJ1-2; D: .; V: TRBV29-1; size: .; DNA: TGCAGCGCTGACTCAGCGTATGGCTACACCTTC; CDR3: CSADSAYGYTF
J: TRBJ2-3; D: .; V: TRBV4-1; size: many; DNA: TGCGCCAGCAGACGAACGCACGGGTTCAGGGACCCTCCAGCAGATACGCAGTATTTT; CDR3: CASRRTHGFRDPPADTQYF
J: TRBJ2-7; D: TRBD2; V: TRBV3-1; size: few; DNA: TGTGCCAGCAGCCAAGATCGGGGGGGCGAGCAGTACTTC; CDR3: CASSQDRGGEQYF
J: TRBJ1-2; D: .; V: TRBV5-1; size: .; DNA: TGCGCCAGCAGCTTGGAAGGGGGATACGATGGCTACACCTTC; CDR3: CASSLEGGYDGYTF
J: TRBJ2-2; D: .; V: TRBV20-1; size: many; DNA: TGCAGTGCCAGGAGGGGCACCGGGGAGCTGTTTTTT; CDR3: CSARRGTGELFF
J: TRBJ1-5; D: .; V: TRBV7-2; size: few; DNA: TGTGCCAGCAGCTTAGGCAGGGGTGGTCAGCCCCAGCATTTT; CDR3: CASSLGRGGQPQHF
J: TRBJ1-5; D: .; V: TRBV7-2; size: .; DNA: TGTGCCAGCGGCGTCGTTGGGGGCGGCGATCAGCCCCAGCATTTT; CDR3: CASGVVGGGDQPQHF
J: TRBJ2-4; D: TRBD2; V: TRBV6-2/TRBV6-3; size: .; DNA: TGTGCCAGCAGCGCCGGGACTAGAGCAAACATTCAGTACTTC; CDR3: CASSAGTRANIQYF
J: TRBJ1-5; D: TRBD1; V: TRBV2; size: few; DNA: TGTGCCAGCACGAACAGGGGACGAAATCAGCCCCAGCATTTT; CDR3: CASTNRGRNQPQHF
J: TRBJ2-7; D: .; V: TRBV7-2; size: few; DNA: TGTGCCAGCAGCTTAGCCCGCTACGAGCAGTACTTC; CDR3: CASSLARYEQYF
J: TRBJ2-5; D: TRBD1; V: TRBV10-3; size: many; DNA: TGTGCCATCAGTGATGGGACAGGGGGCCGTCGGCAAGAGACCCAGTACTTC; CDR3: CAISDGTGGRRQETQYF
J: TRBJ2-3; D: .; V: TRBV6-6; size: .; DNA: TGTGCCAGCAGTTACACGCCCCTGGGGGGACTCACAGATACGCAGTATTTT; CDR3: CASSYTPLGGLTDTQYF
J: TRBJ1-1; D: .; V: TRBV5-1; size: few; DNA: TGCGCCAGCAGACCCCGTCTCAGGGCGTCCGAAACTGAAGCTTTCTTT; CDR3: CASRPRLRASETEAFF
J: TRBJ2-5; D: TRBD2; V: TRBV7-2; size: few; DNA: TGTGCCAGCAGCTTACCACTAGCGGGGGTGGAGACCCAGTACTTC; CDR3: CASSLPLAGVETQYF
J: TRBJ2-4; D: TRBD2; V: TRBV7-2; size: .; DNA: TGTGCCAGCAGCGACCGACTAGCCGGGGCCAAAAACATTCAGTACTTC; CDR3: CASSDRLAGAKNIQYF
J: TRBJ1-4; D: TRBD1; V: TRBV18; size: few; DNA: TGTGCCAGCTCACAGGGACAGAGGAATGAAAAACTGTTTTTT; CDR3: CASSQGQRNEKLFF
J: TRBJ1-1; D: .; V: TRBV21-1; size: few; DNA: TGTGCCAGCAGCAGGTTCCGGGACAGGGGGCCGACTGAAGCTTTCTTT; CDR3: CASSRFRDRGPTEAFF
J: TRBJ1-2; D: .; V: TRBV7-9; size: few; DNA: TGTGCCAGCAGCTTCACGCTTAACAGGGAGGACTATGGCTACACCTTC; CDR3: CASSFTLNREDYGYTF
J: TRBJ2-3; D: .; V: TRBV6-2/TRBV6-3; size: .; DNA: TGTGCCAGCAGACTAGTTGGGGCAGATACGCAGTATTTT; CDR3: CASRLVGADTQYF
J: TRBJ1-1; D: .; V: TRBV25-1; size: .; DNA: TGTGCCAGCAGTGCTCACCCGGAGAACACTGAAGCTTTCTTT; CDR3: CASSAHPENTEAFF
J: TRBJ2-7; D: .; V: TRBV12-3/TRBV12-4; size: .; DNA: TGTGCCAGCAGACTATCCGGGCGACTCGAGCAGTACTTC; CDR3: CASRLSGRLEQYF
J: TRBJ2-6; D: .; V: TRBV29-1; size: few; DNA: TGCAGCGTGTCACAGGGATCTGGGGCCAACGTCCTGACTTTC; CDR3: CSVSQGSGANVLTF
J: TRBJ2-7; D: TRBD1; V: TRBV6-2/TRBV6-3; size: .; DNA: TGTGCCAGCAGAAGACCCCCGGGACAGGGTTTTTACTCCTACGAGCAGTACTTC; CDR3: CASRRPPGQGFYSYEQYF
J: TRBJ2-3; D: .; V: TRBV25-1; size: many; DNA: TGTGCCAGCCACCCCGGTAGGGCCCCAAGCACAGATACGCAGTATTTT; CDR3: CASHPGRAPSTDTQYF
J: TRBJ1-5; D: TRBD1; V: TRBV7-8; size: few; DNA: TGTGCCAGCAGCAAAACCAGGGGGCCCTTGCTTGGCAATCAGCCCCAGCATTTT; CDR3: CASSKTRGPLLGNQPQHF
J: TRBJ1-2; D: .; V: TRBV7-8; size: .; DNA: TGTGCCAGCAGTTCAAGGGAGGGGAACTATGGCTACACCTTC; CDR3: CASSSREGNYGYTF
J: TRBJ2-3; D: .; V: TRBV7-2; size: many; DNA: TGTGCCAGCAGCTCCTCGACATCAGATACGCAGTATTTT; CDR3: CASSSSTSDTQYF
J: TRBJ2-5; D: .; V: TRBV14; size: .; DNA: TGTGCCAGCAGCCAAGATTTCACCATAGAGACCCAGTACTTC; CDR3: CASSQDFTIETQYF
J: TRBJ2-7; D: .; V: TRBV18; size: many; DNA: TGTGCCAGCTCACCGGCGACTCGCTACGAGCAGTACTTC; CDR3: CASSPATRYEQYF
J: TRBJ2-5; D: .; V: TRBV5-6; size: many; DNA: TGTGCCAGCAGCTTGGTCGGCCAACAGACCCAGTACTTC; CDR3: CASSLVGQQTQYF
J: TRBJ2-7; D: TRBD1; V: TRBV5-1; size: .; DNA: TGCGCCAGCAGCTCCGGACAGGCGGGCTACGAGCAGTACTTC; CDR3: CASSSGQAGYEQYF
J: TRBJ2-5; D: .; V: TRBV20-1; size: .; DNA: TGCAGTGCTCTCCGGGACCCAACGGAAGCGGCCCAGTACTTC; CDR3: CSALRDPTEAAQYF
J: TRBJ2-5; D: .; V: TRBV5-6; size: few; DNA: TGTGCCCGAGCTCAGGAGACCCAGTACTTC; CDR3: CARAQETQYF
J: TRBJ2-5; D: .; V: TRBV20-1; size: many; DNA: TGCAGTGCTAGAGAGCCAGCGGTGGGTCAAGAGACCCAGTACTTC; CDR3: CSAREPAVGQETQYF
J: TRBJ1-1; D: .; V: TRBV7-8; size: few; DNA: TGTGCCAGCAGCTTAGTTGGGACCGGCAACACTGAAGCTTTCTTT; CDR3: CASSLVGTGNTEAFF
J: TRBJ2-3; D: TRBD1; V: TRBV5-1; size: .; DNA: TGCGCCAGCAGCTTAGGGACAGGCTCAGATACGCAGTATTTT; CDR3: CASSLGTGSDTQYF
J: TRBJ2-2; D: .; V: TRBV6-1; size: few; DNA: TGTGCCAGCCGTCCACACACCGGGGAGCTGTTTTTT; CDR3: CASRPHTGELFF
J: TRBJ1-4; D: .; V: TRBV20-1; size: few; DNA: TGCAGTGCTAGAGAGGGCGGGTTGAGAGGTAAACTGTTTTTT; CDR3: CSAREGGLRGKLFF
J: TRBJ2-3; D: .; V: TRBV6-2/TRBV6-3; size: few; DNA: TGTGCCAGCAGCCTCACCGGCGGCACAGATACGCAGTATTTT; CDR3: CASSLTGGTDTQYF